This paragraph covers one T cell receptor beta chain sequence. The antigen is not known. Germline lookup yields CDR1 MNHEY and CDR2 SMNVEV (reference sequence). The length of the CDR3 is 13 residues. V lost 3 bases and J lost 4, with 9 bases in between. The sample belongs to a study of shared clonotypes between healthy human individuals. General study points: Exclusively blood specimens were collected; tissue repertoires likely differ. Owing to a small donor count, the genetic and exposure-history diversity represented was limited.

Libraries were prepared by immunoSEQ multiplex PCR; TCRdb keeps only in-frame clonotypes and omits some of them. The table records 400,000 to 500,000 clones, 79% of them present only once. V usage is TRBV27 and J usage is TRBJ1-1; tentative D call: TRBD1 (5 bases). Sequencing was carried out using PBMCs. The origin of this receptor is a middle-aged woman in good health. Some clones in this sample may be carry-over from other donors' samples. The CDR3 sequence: CASSFWGGTEAFF. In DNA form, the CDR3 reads TGTGCCAGCAGTTTTTGGGGGGGCACTGAAGCTTTCTTT.